This is a list of T cell receptor beta chains from one sample in a study of T cell responses to AZD1222 COVID-19 vaccine. Produced via immunoSEQ multiplex PCR; TCRdb's table is partial and in-frame only. The repertoire includes more than 140,000 clones, approximately 93% of them detected once, and around 1% sits in the top ten. The sequenced sample was peripheral blood, obtained on day 0 of MenACWY control vaccination. Every receptor here comes from an adult in good health. CDR3s include the opening cysteine and the closing phenylalanine or tryptophan. A D gene is named only where the DNA matches it firmly. Clone size is given for some rows only: seen once, a few or many times, or a class if the clone is expanded.

D gene,J gene,V gene,clone size,CDR3 DNA,CDR3 protein
-,TRBJ1-5,TRBV7-3,-,TGTGCCAGCAGCCTTGGCAGGGATCAGCCCCAGCATTTT,CASSLGRDQPQHF
-,TRBJ1-4,TRBV9,-,TGTGCCAGCAGTACCTTGGAAACTAATGAAAAACTGTTTTTT,CASSTLETNEKLFF
-,TRBJ1-5,TRBV6-5,-,TGTGCCAGCAGTTACGGGGGGGCCAGCAATCAGCCCCAGCATTTT,CASSYGGASNQPQHF
-,TRBJ2-1,TRBV3-1/TRBV3-2,-,TGTGCCAGCTCCACGTGGAATGAGCAGTTCTTC,CASSTWNEQFF
-,TRBJ1-4,TRBV28,-,TGTGCCAGCAGTCCGCTCAGACTAAGGGCAACTAATGAAAAACTGTTTTTT,CASSPLRLRATNEKLFF
-,TRBJ1-2,TRBV6-4,-,TGTGCCAGCAGTGACTCCTCCAGGGTGGGCGGCTACACCTTC,CASSDSSRVGGYTF
TRBD2,TRBJ2-1,TRBV6-4,once,TGTGCCAGCAGACTAAGCGGGGGGGCCAGCAATGAGCAGTTCTTC,CASRLSGGASNEQFF
-,TRBJ1-3,TRBV11-2,-,TGTGCCAGCAGCTTAGGGATCCCGACTGGAAACACCATATATTTT,CASSLGIPTGNTIYF
TRBD1,TRBJ2-3,TRBV24-1,-,TGTGCCACCAGTGATCGGGACAGCTACACAGATACGCAGTATTTT,CATSDRDSYTDTQYF
TRBD1,TRBJ1-5,TRBV19,-,TGTGCCAGTAGTACTTCACACGGACAGGGCAATCAGCCCCAGCATTTT,CASSTSHGQGNQPQHF
-,TRBJ2-5,TRBV5-8,-,TGTGCCAGCAGCCCCAGAGAAGAGACCCAGTACTTC,CASSPREETQYF
-,TRBJ1-2,TRBV24-1,-,TGTGCCACCAACTATGGCTACACCTTC,CATNYGYTF
-,TRBJ2-7,TRBV5-1,-,TGCGCCAGCAGCGCTATCACAGGGTCCTACGAGCAGTACTTC,CASSAITGSYEQYF
-,TRBJ1-1,TRBV7-8,-,TGTGCCAGCAGCTTAGGGGCAGGGAGTAGGGACACTGAAGCTTTCTTT,CASSLGAGSRDTEAFF
TRBD2,TRBJ2-1,TRBV7-3,-,TGTGCCAGCAGCTTAAGCCCTGGCGGGAGTTTTTATGAGCAGTTCTTC,CASSLSPGGSFYEQFF
-,TRBJ1-6,TRBV2,-,TGTGCCAGCAGTCCACAGGGTTCCAATTCACCCCTCCACTTT,CASSPQGSNSPLHF
-,TRBJ1-2,TRBV5-1,-,TGCGCCAGCAGCCCCGGACCGACTAACTATGGCTACACCTTC,CASSPGPTNYGYTF
-,TRBJ1-2,TRBV25-1,-,TGTGCCAGCAGTGGCAATGGCTACACCTTC,CASSGNGYTF
-,TRBJ1-2,TRBV6-5,once,TGTGCCAGCGCCCAGGGTGGCCGAGTAGACTATGGCTACACCTTC,CASAQGGRVDYGYTF
TRBD2,TRBJ2-3,TRBV9,-,TGTGCCAGCAGCGGGACGGGACTAAGCACAGATACGCAGTATTTT,CASSGTGLSTDTQYF
-,TRBJ2-2,TRBV6-5,-,TGTGCCAGCAGTTACGTGGGGTTTGGAAAGACCGGGGAGCTGTTTTTT,CASSYVGFGKTGELFF
-,TRBJ1-1,TRBV7-9,-,TGTGCCAGCAGTCCGACCGGGACTCTCATGAACACTGAAGCTTTCTTT,CASSPTGTLMNTEAFF
-,TRBJ2-7,TRBV2,-,TGTGCCAGCAGTCTCGGGTCGCTCTACGAGCAGTACTTC,CASSLGSLYEQYF
-,TRBJ1-1,TRBV28,-,TGTGCCAGCAGTCCCGCGCGGGAGGGCACTGAAGCTTTCTTT,CASSPAREGTEAFF
-,TRBJ2-1,TRBV19,-,TGTGCCAGTAGTGAAGAATGGGGTGAGCAGTTCTTC,CASSEEWGEQFF
TRBD2,TRBJ2-1,TRBV6-4,-,TGTGCCAGCAGTCCCTCGACTAGCGGTAATGAGCAGTTCTTC,CASSPSTSGNEQFF
TRBD2,TRBJ2-3,TRBV9,-,TGTGCCAGCAGCGTAGCTACAGAGGGACTACGGGGGCAGTATTTT,CASSVATEGLRGQYF
-,TRBJ2-1,TRBV27,-,TGTGCCAGCAGGGGGCTAGCGCCCTACAATGAGCAGTTCTTC,CASRGLAPYNEQFF
-,TRBJ1-2,TRBV29-1,-,TGCAGCGTGTGGGACGAATATGGCTACACCTTC,CSVWDEYGYTF